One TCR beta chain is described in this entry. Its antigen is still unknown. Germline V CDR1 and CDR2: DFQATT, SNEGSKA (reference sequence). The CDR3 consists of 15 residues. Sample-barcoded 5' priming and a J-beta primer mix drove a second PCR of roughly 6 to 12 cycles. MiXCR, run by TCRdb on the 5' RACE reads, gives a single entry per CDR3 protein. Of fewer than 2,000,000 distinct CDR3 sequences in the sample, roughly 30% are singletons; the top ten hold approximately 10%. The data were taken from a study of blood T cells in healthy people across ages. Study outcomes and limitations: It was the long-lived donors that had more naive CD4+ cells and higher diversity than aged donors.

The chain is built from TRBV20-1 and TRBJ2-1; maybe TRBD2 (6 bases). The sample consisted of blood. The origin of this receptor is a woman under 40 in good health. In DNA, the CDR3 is TGCTATGTCGGAGGGGAGAGGGAAGGGCCCTTCGAGCAGTTCTTC. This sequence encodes CYVGGEREGPFEQFF.